The present entry profiles one T cell receptor (beta chain) with its context. What it binds is not known. The V gene's germline CDR1 is SGHTA and CDR2 FQGNSA. V was clipped by 2 bases and J by 5 bases; unmatched bases: 4. The CDR3 is 14 amino acids. This sample stems from a study of blood T cells in healthy people across ages. Study-wide points: Donors of long life had a larger count of naive CD4+ cells and greater diversity than aged donors.

It was with a sample-barcoded 5' primer and a J-beta primer mix that a second PCR of roughly 7 to 12 cycles was run. TCRdb itself ran the 5' RACE reads through MiXCR, one entry per CDR3 protein. The table records some 640,000 distinct CDR3 sequences, approximately 50% of them present only once. The TCR comes from a woman aged 55-70 years in good health. The sample taken for sequencing was blood. The chain combines TRBV7-2 with TRBJ2-5; 8 bases match TRBD2. This CDR3 is CASSLSTSVETQYF. As DNA, the CDR3 is TGTGCCAGCAGCTTATCGACTAGCGTGGAGACCCAGTACTTC.